The source of this T cell receptor (beta chain) is a study of shared clonotypes between healthy human individuals. In regard to this clone: Its specificity is unknown.

Study-level results: Memory subsets had estimated richness that was generally smaller than that of naive subsets.

The length of the CDR3 is 11 residues. Germline V gene data show CDR1 as SGHRS and CDR2 as YFSETQ. V gave up 3 bases and J gave up 7 bases, with 7 bases separating them. Only in-frame clones appear in the TCRdb table, and some are missing; sequencing was by immunoSEQ multiplex PCR. There are some 2.1 million clones in the sample; 85% to 95% occur only once, and about 1.1% lies in the top ten. CD45RO-negative, CCR7-positively selected cells formed the naive CD8 fraction, excluding terminally differentiated effector memory CD45RA+ cells. V gene TRBV5-1 combines with J gene TRBJ1-2, with TRBD1 as a possible D gene (6 bases). The specimen was naive CD8+ T cells sorted from blood. The sequence derives from a man aged 18 to 29 in good health. The chain's CDR3 is CASSWGAGYTF. The CDR3 region has the DNA TGCGCCAGCAGCTGGGGGGCTGGCTACACCTTC.